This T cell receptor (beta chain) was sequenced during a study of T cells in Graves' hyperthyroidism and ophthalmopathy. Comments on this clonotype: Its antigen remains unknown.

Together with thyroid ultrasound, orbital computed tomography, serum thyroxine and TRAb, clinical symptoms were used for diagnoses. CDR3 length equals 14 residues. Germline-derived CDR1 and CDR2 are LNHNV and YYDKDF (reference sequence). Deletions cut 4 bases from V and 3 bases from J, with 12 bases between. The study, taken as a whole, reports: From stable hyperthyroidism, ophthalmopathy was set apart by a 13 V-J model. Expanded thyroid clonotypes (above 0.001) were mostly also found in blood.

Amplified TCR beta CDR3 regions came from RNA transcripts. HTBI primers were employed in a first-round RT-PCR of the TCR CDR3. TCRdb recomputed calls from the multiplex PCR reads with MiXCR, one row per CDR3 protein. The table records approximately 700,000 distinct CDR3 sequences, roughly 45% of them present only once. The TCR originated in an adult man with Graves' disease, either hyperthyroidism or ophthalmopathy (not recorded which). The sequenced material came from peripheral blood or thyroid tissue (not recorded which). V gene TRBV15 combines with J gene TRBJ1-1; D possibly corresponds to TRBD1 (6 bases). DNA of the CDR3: TGTGCCACCAGCACTTTAACAGGGTACACTGAAGCTTTCTTT. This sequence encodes CATSTLTGYTEAFF.